This T cell receptor beta chain comes out of a study of T-cell memory formation after mild COVID-19. V lost 5 bases, J lost 12 bases, and 16 bases lay in between. Germline V lookup: CDR1 KGHDR, CDR2 SFDVKD. The length of the CDR3 is 13 residues. TCRdb recomputed calls from the 5' RACE reads with MiXCR, one row per CDR3 protein. Of about 140,000 distinct CDR3 sequences in the sample, 11% to 15% were seen once. The chain links TRBV24-1 to TRBJ2-1, with no clear D. The sample consisted of PBMCs or a T cell subset sorted from them (not recorded which). The TCR comes from an adult woman who had mild COVID-19 (a few samples of this study predate the infection). Cell type and time point are not known. CDR3 region: CATSASEAVGQFF. CDR3 nucleotides: TGTGCCACCAGTGCCTCAGAAGCCGTGGGGCAGTTCTTC.